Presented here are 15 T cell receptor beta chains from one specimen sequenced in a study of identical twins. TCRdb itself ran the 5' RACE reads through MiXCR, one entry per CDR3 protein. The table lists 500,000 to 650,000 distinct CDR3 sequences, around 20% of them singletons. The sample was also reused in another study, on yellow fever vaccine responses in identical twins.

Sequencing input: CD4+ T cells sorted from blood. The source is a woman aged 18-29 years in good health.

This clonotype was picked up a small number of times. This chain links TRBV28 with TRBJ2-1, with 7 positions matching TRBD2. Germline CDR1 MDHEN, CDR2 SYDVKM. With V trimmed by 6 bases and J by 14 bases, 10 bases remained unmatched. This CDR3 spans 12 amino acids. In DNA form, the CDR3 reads TGTGCCAGCAGCTTGCCCGGGACTAAGGAGTTCTTC. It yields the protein CASSLPGTKEFF.

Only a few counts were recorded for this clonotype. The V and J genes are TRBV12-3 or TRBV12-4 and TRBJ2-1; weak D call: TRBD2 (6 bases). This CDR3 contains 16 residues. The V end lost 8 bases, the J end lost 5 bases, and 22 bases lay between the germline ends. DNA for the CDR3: TGTGCCAGCGGCCCGGGGGTACTGGGTGTTGACAATGAGCAGTTCTTC. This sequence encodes CASGPGVLGVDNEQFF.

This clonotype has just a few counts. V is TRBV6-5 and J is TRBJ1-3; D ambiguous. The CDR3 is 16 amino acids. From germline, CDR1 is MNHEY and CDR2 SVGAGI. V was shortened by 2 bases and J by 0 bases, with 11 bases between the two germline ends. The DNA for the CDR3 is TGTGCCAGCAGTTACGCCCGCAGCTACTCTGGAAACACCATATATTTT. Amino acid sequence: CASSYARSYSGNTIYF.

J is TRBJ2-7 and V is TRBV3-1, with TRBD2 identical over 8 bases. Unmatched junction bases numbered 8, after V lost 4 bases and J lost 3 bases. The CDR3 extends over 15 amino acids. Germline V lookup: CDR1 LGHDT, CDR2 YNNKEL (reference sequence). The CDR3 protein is CASSPTSGTNYEQYF. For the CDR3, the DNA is TGTGCCAGCAGCCCAACTAGCGGAACTAACTACGAGCAGTACTTC.

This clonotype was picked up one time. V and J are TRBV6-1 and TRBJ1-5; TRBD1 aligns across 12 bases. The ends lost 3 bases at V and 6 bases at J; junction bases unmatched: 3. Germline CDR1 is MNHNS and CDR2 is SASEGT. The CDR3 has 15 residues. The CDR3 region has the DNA TGTGCCAGCAGTGATAGGGACAGGGGGCCTCAGCCCCAGCATTTT. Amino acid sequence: CASSDRDRGPQPQHF.

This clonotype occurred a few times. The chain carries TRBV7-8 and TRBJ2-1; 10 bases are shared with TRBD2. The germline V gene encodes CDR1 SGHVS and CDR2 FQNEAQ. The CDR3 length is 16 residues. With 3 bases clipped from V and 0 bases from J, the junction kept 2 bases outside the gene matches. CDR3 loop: CASSFIAGGSYNEQFF. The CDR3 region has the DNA TGTGCCAGCAGCTTCATAGCGGGAGGCTCCTACAATGAGCAGTTCTTC.

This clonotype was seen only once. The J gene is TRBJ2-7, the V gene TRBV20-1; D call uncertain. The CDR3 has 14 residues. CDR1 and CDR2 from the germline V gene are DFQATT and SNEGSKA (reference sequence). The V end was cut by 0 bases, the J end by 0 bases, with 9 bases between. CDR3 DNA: TGCAGTGCTAGAGATGGGCAGGCCTCCTACGAGCAGTACTTC. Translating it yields CSARDGQASYEQYF.

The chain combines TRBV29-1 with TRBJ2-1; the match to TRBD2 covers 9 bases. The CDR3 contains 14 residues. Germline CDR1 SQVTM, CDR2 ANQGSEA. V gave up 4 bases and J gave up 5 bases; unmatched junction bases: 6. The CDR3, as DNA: TGCAGCGTTGGGCCTAGCGGGGCACACAATGAGCAGTTCTTC. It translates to CSVGPSGAHNEQFF.

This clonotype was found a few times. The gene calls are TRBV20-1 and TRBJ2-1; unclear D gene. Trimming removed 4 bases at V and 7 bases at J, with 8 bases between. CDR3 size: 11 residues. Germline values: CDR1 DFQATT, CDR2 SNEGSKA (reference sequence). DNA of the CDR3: TGCAGTGCTACTACACCAAATGAGCAGTTCTTC. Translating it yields CSATTPNEQFF.

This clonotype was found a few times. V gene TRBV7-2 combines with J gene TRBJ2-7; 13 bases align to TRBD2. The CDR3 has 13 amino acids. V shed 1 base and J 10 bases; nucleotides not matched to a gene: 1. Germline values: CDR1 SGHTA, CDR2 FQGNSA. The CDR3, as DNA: TGTGCCAGCAGCTTAGGGACTAGCGGGAGACAGTACTTC. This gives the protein CASSLGTSGRQYF.

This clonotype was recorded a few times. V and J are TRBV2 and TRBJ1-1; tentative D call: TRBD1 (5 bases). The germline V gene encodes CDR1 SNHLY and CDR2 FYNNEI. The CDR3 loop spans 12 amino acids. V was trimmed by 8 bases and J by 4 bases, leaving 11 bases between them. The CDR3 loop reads CASARGGTEAFF. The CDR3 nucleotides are TGTGCCAGCGCGCGGGGCGGCACTGAAGCTTTCTTT.

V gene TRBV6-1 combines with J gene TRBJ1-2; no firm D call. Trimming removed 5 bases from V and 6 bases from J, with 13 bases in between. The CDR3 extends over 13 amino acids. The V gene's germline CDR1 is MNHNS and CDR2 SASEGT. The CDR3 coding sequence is TGTGCCAGCAGTCTGGGTCTAGCAGATGGCTACACCTTC. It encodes CASSLGLADGYTF.

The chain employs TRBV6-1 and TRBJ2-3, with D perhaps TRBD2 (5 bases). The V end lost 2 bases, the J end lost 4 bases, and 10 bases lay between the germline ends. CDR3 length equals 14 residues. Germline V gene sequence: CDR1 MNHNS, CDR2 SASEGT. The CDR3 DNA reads TGTGCCAGCAGTGAACGGGGTGGAGCAGATACGCAGTATTTT. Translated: CASSERGGADTQYF.

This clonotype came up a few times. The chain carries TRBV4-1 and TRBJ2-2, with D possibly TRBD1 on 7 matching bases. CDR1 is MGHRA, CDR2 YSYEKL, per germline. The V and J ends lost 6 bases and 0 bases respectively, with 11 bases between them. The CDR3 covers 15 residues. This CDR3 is CASRGGQANTGELFF. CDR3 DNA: TGCGCCAGCAGGGGAGGACAGGCGAACACCGGGGAGCTGTTTTTT.

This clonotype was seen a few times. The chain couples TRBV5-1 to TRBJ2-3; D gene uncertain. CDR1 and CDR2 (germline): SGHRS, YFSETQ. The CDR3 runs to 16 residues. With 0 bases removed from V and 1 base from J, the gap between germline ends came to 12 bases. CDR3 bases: TGCGCCAGCAGCTTGGAAGACTCCCAAGGCACAGATACGCAGTATTTT. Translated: CASSLEDSQGTDTQYF.